A single sample gave rise to the 17 T cell receptor beta chains below, sequenced in a study of blood T cell repertoires in COVID-19. Only in-frame clones appear in the TCRdb table, and some are missing; sequencing was by immunoSEQ multiplex PCR. The table includes 400,000 or so clones, about 87% detected once. The sample comprised peripheral blood. These receptors were taken from a man aged 18 to 29 with COVID-19, enrolled during active disease.

This chain connects TRBV2 to TRBJ2-1; 7 nucleotides match TRBD2. The CDR3 runs to 15 residues. Germline V gives CDR1 SNHLY, CDR2 FYNNEI. Trimming took 1 base from V and 10 from J; bases not matched to a gene: 10. CDR3 amino acids: CASSEGYRGLREQFF. CDR3 nucleotides: TGTGCCAGCAGTGAAGGGTATCGGGGACTACGGGAGCAGTTCTTC. Complete variable domain (other parts from reference TRBV2 and TRBJ2-1): EPEVTQTPSHQVTQMGQEVILRCVPISNHLYFYWYRQILGQKVEFLVSFYNNEISEKSEIFDDQFSVERPDGSNFTLKIRSTKLEDSAMYFCASSEGYRGLREQFFGPGTRLTVL.

This chain links TRBV7-2 with TRBJ1-4; 8 nucleotides agree with TRBD1. CDR1 SGHTA and CDR2 FQGNSA come from the germline V gene. V shed 5 bases, J shed 7 bases, and the junction held 6 bases outside the gene matches. This CDR3 is built from 14 residues. In DNA form, the CDR3 reads TGTGCCAGCAGCGCGGACAGGGCTCGTGAAAAACTGTTTTTT. Translated, it gives CASSADRAREKLFF.

The V and J genes are TRBV10-2 and TRBJ2-7, with no clear D. Germline assignment: CDR1 WSHSY and CDR2 SAAADI. Trimming stripped 2 bases from V and 0 bases from J, with 11 bases between. The CDR3 sequence is 15 residues long. CDR3 coding DNA: TGCGCCAGCAGTGAGAGAGGTATTCTCTCCTACGAGCAGTACTTC. Its protein is CASSERGILSYEQYF.

The gene calls are TRBV6-2 or TRBV6-3 and TRBJ2-1, with unresolved D. The length of the CDR3 is 15 residues. The germline V gene encodes CDR1 MNHEY and CDR2 SVGEGT. V shed 2 bases and J shed 5 bases, with 13 bases lying between them. CDR3 amino acids: CASSYPRIPNNEQFF. CDR3 sequence (DNA): TGTGCCAGCAGTTACCCTAGAATTCCTAACAATGAGCAGTTCTTC.

This rearrangement joins TRBV6-6 to TRBJ2-7, with 10 positions matching TRBD2. This CDR3 has 16 residues. J was trimmed by 0 bases and V by 6 bases; bases with no gene match: 8. Germline-derived CDR1 and CDR2 are MNHNY and SVGAGI (reference sequence). The CDR3: CASRTGTSEYSYEQYF. In DNA, the CDR3 is TGTGCCAGCAGGACTGGGACTAGCGAATACTCCTACGAGCAGTACTTC.

The chain carries TRBV3-1 (or the pseudogene TRBV3-2) and TRBJ1-2; D gene ambiguous. The V gene's germline CDR1 is LGHDT and CDR2 YNNKEL (reference sequence). CDR3 length: 12 amino acids. V lost 1 base to trimming and J lost 8 bases, with 8 bases between them. CDR3 amino acids: CASSQGSSGYTF. CDR3 DNA: TGTGCCAGCAGCCAAGGGTCTAGCGGCTACACCTTC.

The chain links TRBV3-1 (or the pseudogene TRBV3-2) to TRBJ2-5, with D perhaps TRBD2 (6 bases). There are 18 residues in the CDR3. CDR1 and CDR2 (germline): LGHDT, YNNKEL (reference sequence). V was clipped by 0 bases and J by 4 bases, with 21 bases between them. The CDR3 loop reads CASSQDTSSGLTSETQYF. CDR3 nucleotides: TGTGCCAGCAGCCAAGACACATCCTCGGGACTCACCTCAGAGACCCAGTACTTC.

The table lists this clone with a count of one. The chain uses TRBV6-5 and TRBJ1-6, with 7 bases identical to TRBD1. Germline CDR1 MNHEY, CDR2 SVGAGI. V was clipped by 5 bases and J by 5 bases; unmatched bases: 3. This CDR3 has 14 residues. In nucleotides, the CDR3 is TGTGCCAGCAGTCTGGGACAGAATAATTCACCCCTCCACTTT. Amino acids: CASSLGQNNSPLHF.

The V and J genes are TRBV5-1 and TRBJ1-1, with a weak D call TRBD1 (5 bases). CDR3 length equals 14 residues. Germline V gives CDR1 SGHRS, CDR2 YFSETQ. The ends were cut back, 5 bases at V and 0 bases at J, with 11 bases in the middle. In DNA, the CDR3 is TGCGCCAGCAGGATCGGGGGGATGAACACTGAAGCTTTCTTT. Protein sequence: CASRIGGMNTEAFF.

V is TRBV7-2 and J is TRBJ2-3; no definite D call. V lost 4 bases and J 5 bases, leaving 19 bases between the germline ends. From germline, CDR1 is SGHTA and CDR2 FQGNSA. The CDR3 has 16 amino acids. The CDR3 DNA is TGTGCCAGCAGCTCCCGGTTGCGCGTCTTCGGAGATACGCAGTATTTT. As protein: CASSSRLRVFGDTQYF.

The rearrangement joins TRBV20-1 to TRBJ2-7; TRBD1 aligns across 8 bases. The germline CDR1 and CDR2 sequences are DFQATT and SNEGSKA (reference sequence). The CDR3 totals 15 residues. The J segment lost 3 bases and the V segment lost 3 bases, leaving 10 bases of the junction unmatched. CDR3 DNA sequence: TGCAGTGCTAGTACGCAGGGGGCGTTGAACTACGAGCAGTACTTC. Its translation is CSASTQGALNYEQYF.

This CDR3 reads CASSPHSGELFF. CDR3 sequence (DNA): TGTGCCAGCAGCCCCCATTCCGGGGAGCTGTTTTTT. This chain uses TRBV11-3 with TRBJ2-2; D not certain. The germline V gene encodes CDR1 SGHNT and CDR2 YENEEA. V was shortened by 5 bases and J by 6 bases, with 7 bases between the two germline ends. The CDR3 has 12 residues.

This rearrangement joins TRBV25-1 to TRBJ2-5; TRBD1 matches at 8 bases. CDR1 MGHDK and CDR2 SYGVNS come from the germline V gene. This CDR3 has 13 residues. With V trimmed by 6 bases and J by 5 bases, 5 bases remained unmatched. CDR3 DNA: TGTGCCAGCAGCGGACAGGGTGTGGAGACCCAGTACTTC. Protein sequence: CASSGQGVETQYF.

This clone was picked up a small number of times. The chain is built from TRBV6-1 and TRBJ2-1, with 13 bases aligning to TRBD2. Trimming cost V 2 bases and J 11 bases; bases outside gene matches: 6. Germline V CDR1 and CDR2: MNHNS, SASEGT. The CDR3 contains 15 residues. The CDR3 spells CASSEPGLAGAKQFF. The CDR3 DNA follows: TGTGCCAGCAGTGAACCTGGACTAGCGGGAGCTAAGCAGTTCTTC.

The gene calls are TRBV11-2 and TRBJ2-7; the D gene is possibly TRBD1 (5 bases). Germline CDR1 and CDR2: SGHAT and FQNNGV. The CDR3 extends over 14 amino acids. V lost 3 bases and J 6 bases, leaving 15 bases between the germline ends. CDR3: CASSLVTGLLEQYF. The CDR3 region has the DNA TGTGCCAGCAGCTTGGTTACAGGCCTCCTCGAGCAGTACTTC. The full variable domain, its missing parts supplied by reference TRBV11-2 and TRBJ2-7, is EAGVAQSPRYKIIEKRQSVAFWCNPISGHATLYWYQQILGQGPKLLIQFQNNGVVDDSQLPKDRFSAERLKGVDSTLKIQPAKLEDSAVYLCASSLVTGLLEQYFGPGTRLTVT.

V is TRBV5-1 and J is TRBJ2-1, with a possible D match to TRBD2 (6 bases). CDR3 size: 16 residues. Trimming shortened V by 3 bases and J by 2 bases, and 15 bases separated the two germline ends. Germline-derived CDR1 and CDR2 are SGHRS and YFSETQ. The CDR3 nucleotides read TGCGCCAGCAGCTCGTTAGCCGGGGAGGCCTACAATGAGCAGTTCTTC. Translation: CASSSLAGEAYNEQFF.

The J gene is TRBJ2-2, the V gene TRBV5-4; TRBD2 matches at 9 bases. CDR3 length: 17 amino acids. In germline, CDR1 is SGHNT, CDR2 YYREEE (reference sequence). The J segment lost 2 bases and the V segment lost 3 bases, leaving 8 bases of the junction unmatched. This CDR3 is CASSSLGGGVNTGELFF. CDR3 DNA sequence: TGTGCCAGCAGCTCCTTGGGCGGGGGGGTTAACACCGGGGAGCTGTTTTTT.